The rows below give T cell receptor beta chains drawn from one sample of a study of glioma-infiltrating T cells. TCRdb called the multiplex PCR reads again in MiXCR, with one record for every CDR3 protein. The table has roughly 100,000 distinct CDR3 sequences, 29% seen once; the top ten hold approximately 43%. What was sequenced was glioma tissue, nonneoplastic brain tissue, or PBMCs (not recorded which). Receptors originate from a human donor with low-grade glioma or glioblastoma, undergoing nonglioma brain surgery, or in good health (not recorded which). Both conserved end residues are part of each CDR3. The D gene is left open where the match is weak. The size field is filled for only some rows; it gives once, few, many or a size class.

few,TRBV20-1,TRBJ2-1,TRBD2,CSARDMGLAVYNEQFF,TGCAGTGCTAGAGATATGGGACTAGCGGTTTACAATGAGCAGTTCTTC
few,TRBV30,TRBJ1-5,NA,CAWSIQQGLQPQHF,TGTGCCTGGAGTATCCAGCAGGGTTTGCAGCCCCAGCATTTT
NA,TRBV29-1,TRBJ2-5,TRBD2,CSVEGQGGPGTQYF,TGCAGCGTTGAAGGGCAGGGAGGGCCAGGGACCCAGTACTTC
many,TRBV4-3,TRBJ2-3,NA,CASSQDFGGGDTQYF,TGCGCCAGCAGCCAAGATTTCGGGGGTGGAGATACGCAGTATTTT
NA,TRBV11-2,TRBJ2-7,NA,CASSLERRSKQYF,TGTGCCAGCAGCTTAGAAAGGCGGTCAAAGCAGTACTTC
few,TRBV5-4,TRBJ2-4,NA,CASSSSSDVFIQYF,TGTGCCAGCAGCTCCTCCTCTGACGTCTTCATTCAGTACTTC
many,TRBV28,TRBJ1-3,NA,CASGDTGLRNTIYF,TGTGCCAGCGGGGACACAGGGTTAAGAAACACCATATATTTT
many,TRBV2,TRBJ1-1,NA,CASSVVSGITEAFF,TGTGCCAGCAGTGTAGTTTCGGGGATCACTGAAGCTTTCTTT
many,TRBV20-1,TRBJ1-1,NA,CSARDGRRETEAFF,TGCAGTGCTAGAGATGGAAGGAGGGAAACTGAAGCTTTCTTT
NA,TRBV11-2,TRBJ1-2,NA,CASRETGWYGYTF,TGTGCCAGCAGGGAAACAGGGTGGTATGGCTACACCTTC
NA,TRBV4-2,TRBJ2-5,NA,CASSQEGSRQETQCF,TGTGCCAGCAGCCAAGAAGGGAGCCGGCAAGAGACCCAGTGCTTC
many,TRBV6-1,TRBJ2-3,TRBD1,CASAEILRGGGTDTQYF,TGTGCCAGCGCGGAAATTCTTCGAGGGGGCGGCACAGATACGCAGTATTTT
NA,TRBV5-4,TRBJ2-7,NA,CASSLAASYEQYF,TGTGCCAGCAGCTTGGCCGCTAGCTACGAGCAGTACTTC
NA,TRBV7-9,TRBJ2-3,NA,CASSLARRLVLDTQYF,TGTGCCAGCAGCTTAGCGAGAAGACTAGTTTTGGATACGCAGTATTTT
many,TRBV20-1,TRBJ1-1,NA,CSAHRTAQNTEAFF,TGCAGTGCTCACCGGACAGCCCAGAACACTGAAGCTTTCTTT
NA,TRBV7-2,TRBJ2-2,TRBD1,CASSPSGQGDTGELFF,TGTGCCAGCAGCCCCTCCGGGCAGGGGGACACCGGGGAGCTGTTTTTT
few,TRBV3-1,TRBJ2-4,NA,CASSQESDTATIQYF,TGTGCCAGCAGCCAAGAGTCAGATACGGCGACCATTCAGTACTTC
many,TRBV6-1,TRBJ1-3,NA,CASKWGTGNTIYF,TGTGCCAGCAAATGGGGGACTGGAAACACCATATATTTT
many,TRBV29-1,TRBJ1-1,NA,CSVATDWNTEAFF,TGCAGCGTTGCGACAGACTGGAACACTGAAGCTTTCTTT
NA,TRBV18,TRBJ1-1,NA,CASSPSLGEEAFF,TGTGCCAGCTCACCTTCACTGGGGGAAGAGGCTTTCTTT
many,TRBV20-1,TRBJ1-5,NA,CSAKENEQPQHF,TGCAGTGCTAAGGAAAATGAACAGCCCCAGCATTTT
many,TRBV20-1,TRBJ1-1,NA,CSASEGVTAEAFF,TGCAGTGCTAGTGAAGGGGTCACCGCTGAAGCTTTCTTT
NA,TRBV20-1,TRBJ2-1,TRBD2,CSATLPGLAGGMYNDQFF,TGCAGTGCCACTCTCCCGGGACTAGCGGGGGGGATGTACAATGATCAGTTCTTC
many,TRBV20-1,TRBJ1-5,NA,CSASEIGQGNQPQHF,TGCAGTGCTAGCGAGATAGGGCAGGGCAATCAGCCCCAGCATTTT
NA,TRBV3-1,TRBJ1-5,TRBD1,CARSQFTGGINQPQHF,TGTGCCAGAAGCCAATTCACAGGGGGAATTAATCAGCCCCAGCATTTT
NA,TRBV7-9,TRBJ1-4,TRBD1,CASRVAGGSDEKLFF,TGTGCCAGCAGAGTCGCAGGGGGCTCTGATGAAAAACTGTTTTTT
NA,TRBV19,TRBJ2-3,TRBD2,CASSIRGLAMLAADTQYF,TGTGCCAGTAGTATTAGGGGACTAGCGATGTTGGCGGCAGATACGCAGTATTTT
NA,TRBV7-2,TRBJ1-4,NA,CASSPRDPRSTNEKLFF,TGTGCCAGCAGCCCCCGGGACCCCCGTAGCACTAATGAAAAACTGTTTTTT
few,TRBV12-3/TRBV12-4,TRBJ2-3,NA,CASSLSDLGESTQYF,TGTGCCAGCAGTTTATCAGATCTTGGGGAAAGTACGCAGTATTTT
many,TRBV28,TRBJ1-4,NA,CASTSNEKLFF,TGTGCCAGCACCTCAAATGAAAAACTGTTTTTT
many,TRBV2,TRBJ2-3,NA,CASLQLFTDTQYF,TGTGCCAGCCTACAGCTTTTCACAGATACGCAGTATTTT
few,TRBV5-6,TRBJ2-5,NA,CASSLGGGMTETQYF,TGTGCCAGCAGCTTGGGGGGTGGAATGACAGAGACCCAGTACTTC
many,TRBV20-1,TRBJ2-5,NA,CSTSPGAEETQYF,TGCAGTACGAGCCCCGGGGCGGAAGAGACCCAGTACTTC
many,TRBV6-1,TRBJ1-1,NA,CASRRTGGAGTEAFF,TGTGCCAGCAGGCGAACGGGGGGGGCCGGAACTGAAGCTTTCTTT
many,TRBV7-2,TRBJ2-7,NA,CASSSAYEQYF,TGTGCCAGCAGCTCCGCCTACGAGCAGTACTTC
many,TRBV6-1,TRBJ2-2,NA,CASIQSLFGELFF,TGTGCCAGCATCCAATCTCTGTTCGGGGAGCTGTTTTTT
NA,TRBV19,TRBJ1-1,NA,CASSNYPGHKVTEAFF,TGTGCCAGTAGCAATTACCCGGGACATAAGGTCACTGAAGCTTTCTTT
many,TRBV6-1,TRBJ2-5,NA,CASSYSSQETQYF,TGTGCCAGCAGTTATAGCAGCCAAGAGACCCAGTACTTC
many,TRBV27,TRBJ1-2,TRBD1,CASSFPGGYGYTF,TGTGCCAGCAGTTTTCCAGGGGGTTATGGCTACACCTTC
many,TRBV7-2,TRBJ2-3,TRBD1,CASSFQGAGVTQYF,TGTGCCAGCAGCTTCCAGGGGGCAGGGGTGACGCAGTATTTT
NA,TRBV11-1,TRBJ1-1,NA,CASSPRVVQGGLEAFF,TGTGCCAGCAGCCCTCGGGTGGTCCAGGGCGGTCTGGAAGCTTTCTTT
many,TRBV20-1,TRBJ1-3,NA,CSAREGELSGNTIYF,TGCAGTGCTAGGGAAGGGGAGCTATCTGGAAACACCATATATTTT
many,TRBV6-1,TRBJ1-2,TRBD1,CASSELAGGKDYGYTF,TGTGCCAGCAGTGAACTGGCAGGGGGAAAGGACTATGGCTACACCTTC
NA,TRBV5-1,TRBJ2-2,TRBD1,CASRGTANTGELFF,TGCGCCAGCAGAGGGACAGCCAACACCGGGGAGCTGTTTTTT
many,TRBV25-1,TRBJ2-2,TRBD2,CASNQRGGTGELFF,TGTGCCAGCAATCAGCGGGGGGGCACCGGGGAGCTGTTTTTT
many,TRBV25-1,TRBJ2-3,NA,CASSERPDTQYF,TGTGCCAGCAGTGAACGTCCAGATACGCAGTATTTT
NA,TRBV7-6,TRBJ2-1,NA,CASSLTGSSYNEQFF,TGTGCCAGCAGCTTAACCGGAAGCTCCTACAATGAGCAGTTCTTC
many,TRBV6-1,TRBJ2-1,NA,CASSRTQGNMNEQFF,TGTGCCAGCAGTCGGACGCAGGGTAATATGAATGAGCAGTTCTTC
many,TRBV15,TRBJ1-3,NA,CATSRERHSGNTIYF,TGTGCCACCAGCAGAGAACGGCACTCTGGAAACACCATATATTTT